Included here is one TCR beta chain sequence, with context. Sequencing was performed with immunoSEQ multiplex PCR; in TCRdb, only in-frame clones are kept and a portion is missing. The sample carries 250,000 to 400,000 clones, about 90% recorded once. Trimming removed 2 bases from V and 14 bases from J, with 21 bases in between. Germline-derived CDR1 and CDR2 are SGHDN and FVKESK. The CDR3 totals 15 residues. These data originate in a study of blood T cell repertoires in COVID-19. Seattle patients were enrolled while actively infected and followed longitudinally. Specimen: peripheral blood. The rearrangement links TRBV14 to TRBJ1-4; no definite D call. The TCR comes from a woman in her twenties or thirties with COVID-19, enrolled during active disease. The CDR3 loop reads CASSQSVGRGFRLFF. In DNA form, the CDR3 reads TGTGCCAGCAGCCAATCGGTAGGGCGCGGGTTTCGGCTGTTTTTT.